At least ten counts were recorded for the clone carrying this T cell receptor beta chain. TCR beta CDR3 regions were amplified from RNA transcripts. TCR CDR3 regions were first amplified by RT-PCR with HTBI primers. One entry per CDR3 protein results from TCRdb running MiXCR on the multiplex PCR reads. The table has around 400,000 distinct CDR3 sequences, 20% to 25% seen once; the top ten hold 73%. This sample is drawn from a study of T cells in Graves' hyperthyroidism and ophthalmopathy. The CDR3 totals 14 residues. Germline CDR1 is SNHLY and CDR2 is FYNNEI. V gave up 7 bases and J gave up 3 bases; unmatched junction bases: 5.

The V call is TRBV2, the J call TRBJ2-1; TRBD2 matches 8 bases. This sequence originates from a man aged 45-60 years with Graves' hyperthyroidism. The sequencing input was blood. The CDR3 DNA is TGTGCCAGCAAACTTAGCGGGGTCTACAATGAGCAGTTCTTC. Translation gives CASKLSGVYNEQFF.